This entry lists 18 T cell receptor beta chains sequenced from one sample in a study of spatial heterogeneity in lung cancer. TCRdb reprocessed the 5' RACE reads via MiXCR and lists one record per CDR3 protein. The repertoire holds tens of thousands of distinct CDR3 sequences, with approximately 12% as singletons. Time point: sample taken at primary tumor resection. The sequences come from PBMCs, collected at surgery. The receptor source for this set is a male donor with early-stage non-small cell lung cancer.

In this sample, this clonotype turned up many times. The chain uses TRBV30 and TRBJ2-5; no reliable D call. Germline V lookup: CDR1 GTSNPN, CDR2 SVGIG (reference sequence). The CDR3 is made up of 14 amino acids. Trimming cost V 1 base and J 5 bases, with 14 bases left between them. As DNA, the CDR3 is TGTGCCTGGAGTGATTGGAGTCAGCCGGAGACCCAGTACTTC. Its protein is CAWSDWSQPETQYF.

CDR3 region: CASSVEASGRGEQFF. The CDR3 coding sequence is TGTGCCAGCAGCGTAGAGGCTAGCGGGAGGGGTGAGCAGTTCTTC. This sequence joins TRBV9 and TRBJ2-1; the match to TRBD2 covers 12 bases. The CDR3 has 15 residues. J gave up 9 bases and V 0 bases, and 4 bases lay outside the gene matches. Looked up from germline, CDR1 is SGDLS and CDR2 is YYNGEE.

A few counts support this clonotype. This chain's CDR3 is CASSLTGLSSYNSPLHF. The CDR3 DNA reads TGTGCCAGCAGCTTGACAGGGCTTAGCTCCTATAATTCACCCCTCCACTTT. The chain carries TRBV7-2 and TRBJ1-6, with 7 bases aligning to TRBD1. Germline-derived CDR1 and CDR2 are SGHTA and FQGNSA. The J segment lost 0 bases and the V segment lost 3 bases, leaving 5 bases of the junction unmatched. The CDR3 loop spans 17 amino acids.

The sample holds one count of this clonotype. A read error is likely, as this CDR3 ends without the conserved phenylalanine or tryptophan. V is TRBV19 and J is TRBJ1-5, with D perhaps matching TRBD1 (6 bases). Per germline, CDR1 LNHDA and CDR2 SQIVND (reference sequence). This CDR3 has 14 residues. V gave up 5 bases and J gave up 7 bases, with 15 bases separating them. CDR3 loop: CASSSGGGSQPQHS. The CDR3, as DNA: TGTGCCAGTAGTTCTGGAGGGGGTTCCCAGCCCCAGCATTCT.

The chain carries TRBV7-2 and TRBJ1-1; D is unresolved. V dropped 5 bases and J dropped 1 base, with 8 bases sitting between them. Germline V gene lookup returns CDR1 SGHTA and CDR2 FQGNSA. The CDR3 loop spans 13 amino acids. The CDR3 here is CASSPTENTEAFF. The CDR3 coding sequence is TGTGCCAGCAGCCCGACCGAGAACACTGAAGCTTTCTTT.

This chain links TRBV18 with TRBJ2-4; tentatively, D is TRBD1 or TRBD2 (5 bases each). Per the germline V gene, CDR1 is KGHSH and CDR2 is LQKENI. The V end lost 4 bases, the J end lost 7 bases, and 17 bases lay between the germline ends. The CDR3 runs 15 residues. CDR3 protein: CASSLNTGTGNIQYF. CDR3 DNA sequence: TGTGCCAGCTCACTTAACACCGGGACGGGGAACATTCAGTACTTC.

The chain recombines TRBV7-2 with TRBJ2-3, with TRBD1 identical over 8 bases. This CDR3 has 16 residues. The junction had 11 bases not matched to a gene; V was cut back by 5 bases and J by 4 bases. Germline values: CDR1 SGHTA, CDR2 FQGNSA. CDR3 sequence reads: CASSARTGSLADTQYF. As DNA, the CDR3 is TGTGCCAGCAGCGCCCGGACAGGGTCTTTGGCAGATACGCAGTATTTT. The full variable domain, its missing parts supplied by reference TRBV7-2 and TRBJ2-3, is GAGVSQSPSNKVTEKGKDVELRCDPISGHTALYWYRQSLGQGLEFLIYFQGNSAPDKSGLPSDRFSAERTGGSVSTLTIQRTQQEDSAVYLCASSARTGSLADTQYFGPGTRLTVL.

The J gene is TRBJ2-5, the V gene TRBV11-2; 9 bases match TRBD1. In germline, CDR1 is SGHAT, CDR2 FQNNGV. CDR3 length: 14 residues. V lost 5 bases, J lost 5 bases, and 6 bases stayed unmatched. This CDR3 is CASSIGTGWETQYF. The DNA of the CDR3 is TGTGCCAGCAGCATAGGGACAGGGTGGGAGACCCAGTACTTC.

V gene TRBV7-9 combines with J gene TRBJ2-7, with D unclear. V lost 4 bases to trimming and J lost 2 bases, with 15 bases between them. The CDR3 totals 15 residues. Germline CDR1 and CDR2: SEHNR and FQNEAQ (reference sequence). The CDR3 region is CASSSPERGTYEQYF. The CDR3 nucleotides read TGTGCCAGCAGCTCCCCAGAGAGAGGAACCTACGAGCAGTACTTC.

This clonotype was observed many times. This sequence joins TRBV28 and TRBJ2-5; TRBD1 might be the D (6 bases). The CDR3 extends over 15 amino acids. V was pared by 1 base and J by 5 bases, with 14 bases between. Germline V gene sequence: CDR1 MDHEN, CDR2 SYDVKM. CDR3 region: CASSLYTRGLETQYF. CDR3 in DNA: TGTGCCAGCAGTTTATATACCAGGGGTTTGGAGACCCAGTACTTC.

This clonotype was detected a few times. In DNA form, the CDR3 reads TGTGCCAGCAGCGCACAGGGGACAGCTTATGGCTACACCTTC. Translating it yields CASSAQGTAYGYTF. The chain uses TRBV7-9 and TRBJ1-2; 7 bases are a match to TRBD1. The length of the CDR3 is 14 residues. Germline CDR1 SEHNR, CDR2 FQNEAQ (reference sequence). The V gene end was trimmed by 5 bases and the J gene end by 5 bases; junction bases not matched to a gene: 8.

V is TRBV18 and J is TRBJ2-1; 7 bases are shared with TRBD1. This CDR3 comprises 14 residues. The trim removed 4 bases at V and 6 bases at J, leaving 6 bases unmatched. Germline CDR1 KGHSH, CDR2 LQKENI. DNA of the CDR3: TGTGCCAGCTCACGACCGACAGGGCTCAATGAGCAGTTCTTC. Translating gives CASSRPTGLNEQFF.

This clonotype showed up just a few times. V and J are TRBV4-2 and TRBJ1-1, with no clear D. CDR1 and CDR2 from the germline V gene are LGHNA and YNFKEQ. V lost 0 bases and J lost 2, with 10 bases in between. The CDR3 is made up of 15 amino acids. The DNA of the CDR3 is TGTGCCAGCAGCCAAGAGAGTCGGAGAAACACTGAAGCTTTCTTT. Translating it yields CASSQESRRNTEAFF.

This clonotype came up a few times. The V and J genes are TRBV20-1 and TRBJ1-1; D is ambiguous. This CDR3 spans 16 amino acids. Trimming cost V 1 base and J 1 base, with 16 bases left between them. CDR1 DFQATT and CDR2 SNEGSKA come from the germline V gene (reference sequence). CDR3 bases: TGCAGTGCTAGAGGGCCTTTCTTAAGCGCGAACACTGAAGCTTTCTTT. Translated: CSARGPFLSANTEAFF.

This clonotype came up many times. The chain combines TRBV7-9 with TRBJ1-6; 8 nucleotides align to TRBD1. The trim removed 4 bases at V and 7 bases at J, leaving 3 bases unmatched. CDR1 is SEHNR and CDR2 is FQNEAQ in the germline V gene (reference sequence). This CDR3 has 14 amino acids. Here the CDR3 DNA reads TGTGCCAGCAGCTCGGGACAGGAGAATTCACCCCTCCACTTT. It codes for CASSSGQENSPLHF.

J is TRBJ2-7 and V is TRBV5-1; tentatively, D is TRBD2 (5 bases). The CDR3 has 16 amino acids. Trimming removed 0 bases from V and 2 bases from J, with 15 bases in between. Per germline, CDR1 SGHRS and CDR2 YFSETQ. The CDR3 DNA reads as TGCGCCAGCAGCTTGGCCGATGCCGGGAACCCCTACGAGCAGTACTTC. Translating it yields CASSLADAGNPYEQYF.

This chain uses TRBV28 with TRBJ1-5; a weak D match, TRBD1 (6 bases). The V end lost 1 base, the J end lost 7 bases, and 17 bases lay between the germline ends. This CDR3 is 16 amino acids long. CDR1 and CDR2 from the germline V gene are MDHEN and SYDVKM. DNA for the CDR3: TGTGCCAGCAGTTTATCGGTGGGGGGCCAAGACCAGCCCCAGCATTTT. This sequence encodes CASSLSVGGQDQPQHF.

The rearrangement uses TRBV7-9 and TRBJ2-5; TRBD1 matches 8 bases. Trimming cost V 5 bases and J 8 bases; bases outside gene matches: 16. The CDR3 has 16 residues. The germline CDR1 and CDR2 sequences are SEHNR and FQNEAQ (reference sequence). This CDR3 reads CASSNQMPGQELTQYF. CDR3 DNA: TGTGCCAGCAGCAACCAGATGCCGGGACAGGAATTAACCCAGTACTTC.